Given below is one TCR beta chain in context. What it binds is unknown. TRB rearrangements were amplified by multiplex PCR with BIOMED2 TRB-A/B primers. One entry per CDR3 protein results from TCRdb running MiXCR on the multiplex PCR reads. The table includes 6,500 to 10,000 distinct CDR3 sequences, around 40% detected once. The sample comes from a study of T and B cells in COVID-19 patients. On the study more broadly: Recovered patients mostly had mild to moderate COVID-19 managed as outpatients. Overall study results and limits: The recovered cohort had about 2,300 exclusive TCR clusters, including about 31 low generation probability clusters. In COVID-19 patients, T cell receptor beta variable and joining gene use was reportedly strongly skewed. Active COVID-19 showed highly clonal TRB repertoires; recovery showed diversity and richness above healthy donors.

Each TRB amplification used about 250-550 ng of genomic DNA from blood. The CDR3 runs 17 residues. The V end was cut by 0 bases, the J end by 6 bases, with 15 bases between. Germline V gene sequence: CDR1 MNHEY, CDR2 SVGEGT. The sample comprised blood. This TCR came from a human donor who had recovered from COVID-19. This rearrangement joins TRBV6-2 or TRBV6-3 to TRBJ1-6; maybe TRBD1 (5 bases). The CDR3 bases are TGTGCCAGCAGTTACTCGAACTTTGGAGGGGTTAATTCACCCCTCCACTTT. Residues: CASSYSNFGGVNSPLHF.